This TCR beta chain was sequenced during a study of blood T cell repertoires in COVID-19 (dated by TCRdb to the early 2020s). For context, the study as a whole: Samples covering the acute and convalescent phases of COVID-19 were provided by collaborators in the United States, Italy and Spain. The material from the prospective study consisted of cDNA or gDNA derived from T cells, B-cell-depleted T cells, or PBMCs. Deeply sampled blood TCRbeta repertoires from subjects exposed to, actively infected with, or recovered from COVID-19 were included in the dataset. The repertoires were made available in a free public database intended to serve as a resource for research on the immune response to SARS-CoV-2. The samples were drawn from the first 160 participants of the ongoing ImmuneRACE study and from about 1,200 subjects provided by 6 global collaborators. The sample metadata nearly always contained a de-identified subject ID, COVID-19 status, age in years and sex. Where available, HLA class I and class II types were taken from metadata supplied by the sample provider and were not determined by assay-based typing. Study-level results and caveats: How much clinical and demographic metadata was included differed by source and by participant, and the metadata was provided uncurated.

Collaborating institutions collected whole blood in K2EDTA tubes following their own protocols. For TCRbeta analysis, collaborators shipped samples in one of three forms: frozen whole blood, isolated PBMCs, or DNA extracted from either of those sample types. The immunoSEQ Assay, a bias-controlled multiplex PCR, was used to amplify TCRbeta CDR3 regions from genomic DNA. The source study handled its data this way. Within the assay, amplification of reference gene primers was used to estimate how many nucleated cells each sample contained. To quantify the absolute abundance of each unique TCRbeta CDR3 rearrangement, sequence reads were collapsed and filtered. For each sample, productive Simpson clonality was calculated as the square root of Simpson's diversity index over productive rearrangements. In its TCRdb copy, this immuneACCESS table keeps in-frame sequences only and misses some clones. Where compared with another copy, unresolved V genes explain less than half of these, and the others have no known cause. The V and J calls and clone size were taken over from that table, and D and trimming were inferred from the DNA. This sample is represented by roughly 190,000 clones; about 81% of them were singletons. Around 14% of the sample lies in the top ten.

The germline V gene gives CDR1 as SGHRS and CDR2 as YFSETQ. V is shortened by 7 bases, J by 0 bases, and the region joining them spans 13 bases. From its cysteine to its phenylalanine, the CDR3 spans 14 amino acids. Only CDR3 DNA remains: 42 bases, in frame from the first base. On this clone: Its target antigen remains unknown. Base qualities are not recorded, but no much larger clone differs from it by a single base.

This clonotype was obtained from a man aged 25 to 40 with active or convalescent COVID-19. Sequenced sample: peripheral blood. Recombination connected TRBV5-1 to TRBJ1-1; the D gene cannot be named for sure. The CDR3 amino acid sequence is: CASSRAEMNTEAFF. The DNA is TGCGCCAGCTCCCGTGCGGAGATGAACACTGAAGCTTTCTTT.